The rows below give T cell receptor beta chains drawn from one sample of a study of blood T cell repertoires in COVID-19. TCRdb's table, derived via immunoSEQ multiplex PCR, lists solely in-frame clones and lacks some. The table records under 350,000 clones, just over 85% of them present only once. Sample: PBMCs or T cells enriched from blood (not recorded which). The receptors stem from a woman in her thirties or forties with acute COVID-19. CDR3s include the opening cysteine and the closing phenylalanine or tryptophan. A D gene is named only where the DNA matches it firmly. Rows may omit the clone size; those that give it use once, few, many or a size class.

NA	TRBJ1-1	TRBD1	TRBV19	CASSVRGFENTEAFF	TGTGCCAGTAGTGTCAGGGGGTTCGAGAACACTGAAGCTTTCTTT
NA	TRBJ1-2	NA	TRBV19	CASRRTQTNYGYTF	TGTGCCAGTAGGCGGACACAAACTAACTATGGCTACACCTTC
NA	TRBJ2-7	TRBD1	TRBV7-9	CASSRDRVEQYF	TGTGCCAGCAGCCGAGACAGGGTCGAGCAGTACTTC
NA	TRBJ2-5	NA	TRBV27	CASSSGLLQETQYF	TGTGCCAGCAGTTCGGGACTGCTCCAAGAGACCCAGTACTTC
NA	TRBJ1-5	NA	TRBV6-2/TRBV6-3	CASSYDSQFNQPQHF	TGTGCCAGCAGTTACGATTCGCAGTTCAATCAGCCCCAGCATTTT
NA	TRBJ2-3	TRBD2	TRBV7-2	CASSLGLAPDTQYF	TGTGCCAGCAGCTTAGGACTAGCCCCAGATACGCAGTATTTT
NA	TRBJ1-5	NA	TRBV10-3	CAISEWGGNQPQHF	TGTGCCATCAGTGAGTGGGGCGGCAATCAGCCCCAGCATTTT
NA	TRBJ2-7	NA	TRBV3-1/TRBV3-2	CASSQTGASGSYEQYF	TGTGCCAGCAGCCAAACGGGGGCTAGCGGATCCTACGAGCAGTACTTC
medium-sized	TRBJ2-2	NA	TRBV7-9	CASSLPPTRTDKNTGELFF	TGTGCCAGCAGCTTGCCTCCCACGCGTACAGACAAGAACACCGGGGAGCTGTTTTTT
NA	TRBJ1-1	NA	TRBV5-5	CASSPTGTEAFF	TGTGCCAGCAGCCCAACAGGGACTGAAGCTTTCTTT
NA	TRBJ1-4	NA	TRBV14	CASSPLGGTNEKLFF	TGTGCCAGCAGCCCCTTAGGAGGAACTAATGAAAAACTGTTTTTT
few	TRBJ2-7	TRBD2	TRBV4-2	CASSQDPGLAGFEQYF	TGTGCCAGCAGCCAAGATCCGGGACTAGCGGGGTTCGAGCAGTACTTC
NA	TRBJ2-1	TRBD2	TRBV4-3	CASSQDVAGEYNEQFF	TGCGCCAGCAGCCAGGACGTAGCGGGGGAGTACAATGAGCAGTTCTTC
NA	TRBJ2-5	TRBD2	TRBV6-1	CASSEASGRWGETQYF	TGTGCCAGCAGTGAAGCTTCCGGGAGGTGGGGAGAGACCCAGTACTTC
NA	TRBJ1-1	NA	TRBV6-5	CASSYFDSGGAFF	TGTGCCAGCAGTTACTTCGACTCCGGGGGAGCTTTCTTT
NA	TRBJ2-2	NA	TRBV5-8	CASSRTADYTGELFF	TGTGCCAGCAGCCGTACAGCTGATTACACCGGGGAGCTGTTTTTT
NA	TRBJ2-3	NA	TRBV24-1	CATRQGDTQYF	TGTGCCACCAGGCAGGGGGATACGCAGTATTTT
once	TRBJ1-1	NA	TRBV5-1	CASSLVPENTEAFF	TGCGCCAGCAGCTTGGTTCCAGAGAACACTGAAGCTTTCTTT
NA	TRBJ2-3	NA	TRBV6-5	CAIRGTSTDTQYF	TGTGCCATTCGGGGTACTAGCACAGATACGCAGTATTTT
NA	TRBJ2-1	TRBD2	TRBV28	CASSPLAGGPRNEQFF	TGTGCCAGCAGTCCCCTAGCGGGAGGGCCCAGGAATGAGCAGTTCTTC
once	TRBJ2-7	NA	TRBV5-4	CASSYGATDPYEQYF	TGTGCCAGCAGCTATGGCGCGACAGACCCCTACGAGCAGTACTTC
NA	TRBJ2-7	TRBD2	TRBV9	CASTRTSEDEQYF	TGTGCCAGCACCCGGACTAGCGAGGATGAGCAGTACTTC
medium-sized	TRBJ1-3	TRBD1	TRBV7-9	CASSLEQGRGNTIYF	TGTGCCAGCAGCTTAGAACAGGGGAGAGGAAACACCATATATTTT
NA	TRBJ1-1	NA	TRBV7-2	CASSLVGQNTEAFF	TGTGCCAGCAGCTTAGTGGGGCAGAACACTGAAGCTTTCTTT
NA	TRBJ2-5	TRBD1	TRBV20-1	CSASGQAYQETQYF	TGCAGTGCTAGTGGACAGGCTTACCAAGAGACCCAGTACTTC
NA	TRBJ2-7	TRBD1	TRBV14	CASSPGGYEQYF	TGTGCCAGCAGCCCAGGGGGCTACGAGCAGTACTTC
NA	TRBJ1-6	NA	TRBV3-1/TRBV3-2	CASSPGKDSPLHF	TGTGCCAGCAGCCCGGGAAAGGATTCACCCCTCCACTTT
few	TRBJ1-2	NA	TRBV6-6	CASSPKRPGLSLRPYLYGYTF	TGTGCCAGCAGTCCGAAGAGACCAGGGTTGAGCCTCCGTCCATACCTCTATGGCTACACCTTC